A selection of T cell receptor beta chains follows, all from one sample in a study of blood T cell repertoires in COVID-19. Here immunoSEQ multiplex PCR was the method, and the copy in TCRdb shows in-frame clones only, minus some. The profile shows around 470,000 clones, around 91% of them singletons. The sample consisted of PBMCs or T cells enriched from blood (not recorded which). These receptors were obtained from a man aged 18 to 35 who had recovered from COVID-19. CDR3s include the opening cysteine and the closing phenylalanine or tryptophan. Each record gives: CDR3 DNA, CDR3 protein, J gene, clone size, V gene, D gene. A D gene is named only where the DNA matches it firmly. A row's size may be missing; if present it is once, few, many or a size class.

CDR3 DNA: TGTGCCTTGACACTAGTTCGCACAGATACGCAGTATTTT
CDR3 protein: CALTLVRTDTQYF
J gene: TRBJ2-3
clone size: -
V gene: TRBV30
D gene: -

CDR3 DNA: TGCGCCAGCAGCCTCGGGTCCGGGATCTATGGCTACACCTTC
CDR3 protein: CASSLGSGIYGYTF
J gene: TRBJ1-2
clone size: -
V gene: TRBV5-1
D gene: -

CDR3 DNA: TGTGCCAGCAGCGACTACCCGGGACAGTGGGGAAACACCATATATTTT
CDR3 protein: CASSDYPGQWGNTIYF
J gene: TRBJ1-3
clone size: -
V gene: TRBV7-2
D gene: TRBD1

CDR3 DNA: TGTGCCAGCAGCTTAGAAGGGACTAGCGGTAACATTCAGTACTTC
CDR3 protein: CASSLEGTSGNIQYF
J gene: TRBJ2-4
clone size: -
V gene: TRBV7-9
D gene: TRBD2

CDR3 DNA: TGTGCCAGCAGCGCCATTGGGGCGACTAGCTCCTATAATTCACCCCTCCACTTT
CDR3 protein: CASSAIGATSSYNSPLHF
J gene: TRBJ1-6
clone size: -
V gene: TRBV11-2
D gene: -

CDR3 DNA: TGTGCCAGCAGCATGACTGGCGGCACTGAAGCTTTCTTT
CDR3 protein: CASSMTGGTEAFF
J gene: TRBJ1-1
clone size: -
V gene: TRBV2
D gene: -

CDR3 DNA: TGTGCCAGCAGCTCGACAATGGGGCAGTTCTTC
CDR3 protein: CASSSTMGQFF
J gene: TRBJ2-1
clone size: -
V gene: TRBV7-9
D gene: -

CDR3 DNA: TGTGCCAGCAGTCCCTCTTCTCGGGAAAAACTGTTTTTT
CDR3 protein: CASSPSSREKLFF
J gene: TRBJ1-4
clone size: -
V gene: TRBV12-3/TRBV12-4
D gene: -

CDR3 DNA: TGTGCCAGCAGTCGAACTAGCTTTGATACGCAGTATTTT
CDR3 protein: CASSRTSFDTQYF
J gene: TRBJ2-3
clone size: -
V gene: TRBV6-2/TRBV6-3
D gene: -

CDR3 DNA: TGTGCCAGTAGAATTACCCACTCGCAGGCAGCTGAGCAGTTCTTC
CDR3 protein: CASRITHSQAAEQFF
J gene: TRBJ2-1
clone size: -
V gene: TRBV19
D gene: -

CDR3 DNA: TGTGCCAGTAGTATTGCGGGGAGTTCCTATAATTCACCCCTCCACTTT
CDR3 protein: CASSIAGSSYNSPLHF
J gene: TRBJ1-6
clone size: -
V gene: TRBV19
D gene: -

CDR3 DNA: TGTGCCAGCAGCCCTTTGGCTAGCGGGGGTTACAATGAGCAGTTCTTC
CDR3 protein: CASSPLASGGYNEQFF
J gene: TRBJ2-1
clone size: -
V gene: TRBV7-9
D gene: TRBD2

CDR3 DNA: TGTGCCGTCGCGGGGGGGTTTCACAATGAGCAGTTCTTC
CDR3 protein: CAVAGGFHNEQFF
J gene: TRBJ2-1
clone size: -
V gene: TRBV30
D gene: TRBD2

CDR3 DNA: TGTGCCAGCATGGACAGGTTGGGCGAAAAACTGTTTTTT
CDR3 protein: CASMDRLGEKLFF
J gene: TRBJ1-4
clone size: -
V gene: TRBV12-3/TRBV12-4
D gene: TRBD1

CDR3 DNA: TGTGCCAGCAGCCCAGAGGGGGACAGCTATGGCTACACCTTC
CDR3 protein: CASSPEGDSYGYTF
J gene: TRBJ1-2
clone size: -
V gene: TRBV7-8
D gene: TRBD1

CDR3 DNA: TGTGCCAGCAGAAGGACAGGGGACGGGGAGCTGTTTTTT
CDR3 protein: CASRRTGDGELFF
J gene: TRBJ2-2
clone size: -
V gene: TRBV28
D gene: TRBD1

CDR3 DNA: TGTGCCACCAGTGATAAGGACAGGAGAGGATCCTACAATGAGCAGTTCTTC
CDR3 protein: CATSDKDRRGSYNEQFF
J gene: TRBJ2-1
clone size: few
V gene: TRBV24-1
D gene: TRBD1

CDR3 DNA: TGTGCCAGCAGCTTAGGACAGGTACTTAACTATGGCTACACCTTC
CDR3 protein: CASSLGQVLNYGYTF
J gene: TRBJ1-2
clone size: -
V gene: TRBV13
D gene: -

CDR3 DNA: TGTGCCAGCAGCCCCGGACAGGGGAATCAGCCCCAGCATTTT
CDR3 protein: CASSPGQGNQPQHF
J gene: TRBJ1-5
clone size: -
V gene: TRBV7-8
D gene: TRBD1

CDR3 DNA: TGTGCCAGCAGTTTACACCCGTTTCGGGAAGCTTTCTTT
CDR3 protein: CASSLHPFREAFF
J gene: TRBJ1-1
clone size: -
V gene: TRBV28
D gene: -

CDR3 DNA: TGTGCCAGCAGTCCCCGGTCCCGGGGAAACACCATATATTTT
CDR3 protein: CASSPRSRGNTIYF
J gene: TRBJ1-3
clone size: -
V gene: TRBV28
D gene: -

CDR3 DNA: TGTGCCAGCACCCCGGGACAAAACTATGGCTACACCTTC
CDR3 protein: CASTPGQNYGYTF
J gene: TRBJ1-2
clone size: -
V gene: TRBV6-5
D gene: -

CDR3 DNA: TGTGCCGTTCGGGATGCTGGAAACACCATATATTTT
CDR3 protein: CAVRDAGNTIYF
J gene: TRBJ1-3
clone size: -
V gene: TRBV24-1
D gene: -

CDR3 DNA: TGTGCCAGCAGCCAAGGCTCGACAGGGAGGTACGAGCAGTACTTC
CDR3 protein: CASSQGSTGRYEQYF
J gene: TRBJ2-7
clone size: -
V gene: TRBV14
D gene: -

CDR3 DNA: TGTGCCAGCAGTTTCGTCGGTGCCCTCCACTTT
CDR3 protein: CASSFVGALHF
J gene: TRBJ1-6
clone size: -
V gene: TRBV28
D gene: -

CDR3 DNA: TGTGCCAGCAGCCAGGGCACGTTCTTGAACACTGAAGCTTTCTTT
CDR3 protein: CASSQGTFLNTEAFF
J gene: TRBJ1-1
clone size: -
V gene: TRBV3-1/TRBV3-2
D gene: -

CDR3 DNA: TGCGCCAGCTCTCAGGGTATCAATCAGCCCCAGCATTTT
CDR3 protein: CASSQGINQPQHF
J gene: TRBJ1-5
clone size: -
V gene: TRBV10-1
D gene: -

CDR3 DNA: TGCGCCAGCAGCCAAGACGACAGGGTACGAGGAAACACCATATATTTT
CDR3 protein: CASSQDDRVRGNTIYF
J gene: TRBJ1-3
clone size: -
V gene: TRBV5-1
D gene: TRBD1

CDR3 DNA: TGTGCCAGCAGCCCCGAGACAGGGGCGCCCCAGCATTTT
CDR3 protein: CASSPETGAPQHF
J gene: TRBJ1-5
clone size: -
V gene: TRBV3-1/TRBV3-2
D gene: TRBD1

CDR3 DNA: TGTGCCAGCAGAGAGGGACTAGCGACAGATACGCAGTATTTT
CDR3 protein: CASREGLATDTQYF
J gene: TRBJ2-3
clone size: once
V gene: TRBV7-8
D gene: TRBD2

CDR3 DNA: TGTGCCAGTGGGCTGACAGTCAATCAGCCCCAGCATTTT
CDR3 protein: CASGLTVNQPQHF
J gene: TRBJ1-5
clone size: -
V gene: TRBV27
D gene: -

CDR3 DNA: TGTGCCAGCAGTAGGACACAGAACACTGAAGCTTTCTTT
CDR3 protein: CASSRTQNTEAFF
J gene: TRBJ1-1
clone size: -
V gene: TRBV11-2
D gene: -

CDR3 DNA: TGTGCCAGCAACCTTGACAGGGGGCGTCCGGCTTTCTTT
CDR3 protein: CASNLDRGRPAFF
J gene: TRBJ1-1
clone size: -
V gene: TRBV28
D gene: TRBD1

CDR3 DNA: TGTGCCAGCAGTTACCCAGGCAATAACAATCAGCCCCAGCATTTT
CDR3 protein: CASSYPGNNNQPQHF
J gene: TRBJ1-5
clone size: -
V gene: TRBV6-2/TRBV6-3
D gene: -

CDR3 DNA: TGTGCCAGCAGCCAAGTTGTCTCGGGGGGTGCTATGTACCAAGAGACCCAGTACTTC
CDR3 protein: CASSQVVSGGAMYQETQYF
J gene: TRBJ2-5
clone size: -
V gene: TRBV3-1/TRBV3-2
D gene: TRBD2

CDR3 DNA: TGTGCCAGCAGCCCCTCGGGGGTAACGGATCAGCCCCAGCATTTT
CDR3 protein: CASSPSGVTDQPQHF
J gene: TRBJ1-5
clone size: -
V gene: TRBV7-9
D gene: -

CDR3 DNA: TGTGCCAGCAGTGAAAATCTGGCGGGTGAAAAACTGTTTTTT
CDR3 protein: CASSENLAGEKLFF
J gene: TRBJ1-4
clone size: -
V gene: TRBV2
D gene: -

CDR3 DNA: TGTGCCACCAGCAGAGAGTCCGGGGAATACTACGAGCAGTACTTC
CDR3 protein: CATSRESGEYYEQYF
J gene: TRBJ2-7
clone size: -
V gene: TRBV15
D gene: -

CDR3 DNA: TGTGCCAGTAGTATAGATCTTGCGGGTAATGAAAAACTGTTTTTT
CDR3 protein: CASSIDLAGNEKLFF
J gene: TRBJ1-4
clone size: -
V gene: TRBV19
D gene: -

CDR3 DNA: TGCGCCAGCAGCCAAGCAGTGGTGGCAGGGGGCGACTATGGCTACACCTTC
CDR3 protein: CASSQAVVAGGDYGYTF
J gene: TRBJ1-2
clone size: -
V gene: TRBV4-1
D gene: TRBD1

CDR3 DNA: TGTGCCAGTACCCCCCGGGGGGCAGGGTATCCCGGGGAGCTGTTTTTT
CDR3 protein: CASTPRGAGYPGELFF
J gene: TRBJ2-2
clone size: -
V gene: TRBV19
D gene: -

CDR3 DNA: TGTGCCAGCAGTTTGGCTCAGGGGGACAGAGAGACCCAGTACTTC
CDR3 protein: CASSLAQGDRETQYF
J gene: TRBJ2-5
clone size: -
V gene: TRBV28
D gene: TRBD1

CDR3 DNA: TGTGCCAGCAGACTTAGGACAGGGATTACTTATGGCTACACCTTC
CDR3 protein: CASRLRTGITYGYTF
J gene: TRBJ1-2
clone size: -
V gene: TRBV2
D gene: TRBD1

CDR3 DNA: TGTGCCAGCAGTGGGACAGGGAAAGGCTACACCTTC
CDR3 protein: CASSGTGKGYTF
J gene: TRBJ1-2
clone size: -
V gene: TRBV28
D gene: TRBD1

CDR3 DNA: TGTGCCAGCAGTGAATACCCGACACCCGAGCAGTACTTC
CDR3 protein: CASSEYPTPEQYF
J gene: TRBJ2-7
clone size: -
V gene: TRBV2
D gene: -

CDR3 DNA: TGTGCCAGTCTACGTTTGGGGACAGGGCATGGTGGCTACACCTTC
CDR3 protein: CASLRLGTGHGGYTF
J gene: TRBJ1-2
clone size: few
V gene: TRBV27
D gene: TRBD1

CDR3 DNA: TGTGCCAGCAGCCGAACAGGGTTAGGGGAAAAACTGTTTTTT
CDR3 protein: CASSRTGLGEKLFF
J gene: TRBJ1-4
clone size: -
V gene: TRBV14
D gene: -

CDR3 DNA: TGTGCCAGCACCTGGGGGCTCGGCAATCAGCCCCAGCATTTT
CDR3 protein: CASTWGLGNQPQHF
J gene: TRBJ1-5
clone size: -
V gene: TRBV28
D gene: -

CDR3 DNA: TGTGCCAGCAGTTTAGAGGAGAACTATGGCTACACCTTC
CDR3 protein: CASSLEENYGYTF
J gene: TRBJ1-2
clone size: -
V gene: TRBV12-3/TRBV12-4
D gene: -

CDR3 DNA: TGTGCCACCAGCAGAAGGCGGGACGGCAATCAGCCCCAGCATTTT
CDR3 protein: CATSRRRDGNQPQHF
J gene: TRBJ1-5
clone size: -
V gene: TRBV15
D gene: -

CDR3 DNA: TGTGCCAGCAGTTTGGGTCTCCCGGGCACTGAAGCTTTCTTT
CDR3 protein: CASSLGLPGTEAFF
J gene: TRBJ1-1
clone size: -
V gene: TRBV28
D gene: -

CDR3 DNA: TGTGCCAGCAGTGAAGTACCAGGGGGCAATGAGCAGTTCTTC
CDR3 protein: CASSEVPGGNEQFF
J gene: TRBJ2-1
clone size: once
V gene: TRBV6-1
D gene: TRBD1

CDR3 DNA: TGTGCCAGCAGCACCCCGCAAAGCGCTAGCAAGTACTTC
CDR3 protein: CASSTPQSASKYF
J gene: TRBJ2-7
clone size: -
V gene: TRBV3-1/TRBV3-2
D gene: -

CDR3 DNA: TGTGCCAGCAGCGGAAGGCGTCCCAGGGGGGAAGTGGTCACTGAAGCTTTCTTT
CDR3 protein: CASSGRRPRGEVVTEAFF
J gene: TRBJ1-1
clone size: once
V gene: TRBV12-1
D gene: -

CDR3 DNA: TGCGCCAGCAGCCAAGCGGGAGGCCAAAGAAAATACGAGCAGTACTTC
CDR3 protein: CASSQAGGQRKYEQYF
J gene: TRBJ2-7
clone size: -
V gene: TRBV4-1
D gene: TRBD2

CDR3 DNA: TGTGCCAGCAGTTACGCCGGGGTGGGTTCACCCCTCCACTTT
CDR3 protein: CASSYAGVGSPLHF
J gene: TRBJ1-6
clone size: once
V gene: TRBV6-5
D gene: -